These 18 T cell receptor beta chains originate from one sample sequenced in a study of OX40 agonist ivuxolimab in advanced cancers. Here immunoSEQ multiplex PCR was the method, and the copy in TCRdb shows in-frame clones only, minus some. The table shows tens of thousands of clones, with 87% occurring only once. The sample here was CD4+ or CD8+ T cells sorted from blood, taken in a trial of the OX40 agonist ivuxolimab. All receptors derive from an adult with an advanced solid tumor such as melanoma, head and neck, liver or kidney cancer.

The rearrangement joins TRBV18 to TRBJ2-5; the D gene is possibly TRBD2 (5 bases). CDR1 is KGHSH, CDR2 LQKENI, per germline. The CDR3 runs 14 residues. V was pared by 3 bases and J by 4 bases, with 12 bases between. The CDR3, as DNA: TGTGCCAGCTCACCCCCCCGGGGTACAGAGACCCAGTACTTC. Translating it yields CASSPPRGTETQYF.

This chain joins TRBV25-1 and TRBJ2-3; TRBD1 might be the D (6 bases). The CDR3 extends over 12 amino acids. Trimming took off 1 base at V and 11 bases at J, with 10 bases between the two ends. The germline V gene encodes CDR1 MGHDK and CDR2 SYGVNS. CDR3: CASSESLGQQYF. For the CDR3, the DNA is TGTGCCAGCAGTGAATCTTTGGGACAGCAGTATTTT.

The chain has TRBV5-5 and TRBJ2-5; 10 bases map to TRBD2. This CDR3 spans 17 amino acids. Germline V gives CDR1 SGHKS, CDR2 YYEKEE (reference sequence). V was pared by 0 bases and J by 3 bases, with 8 bases of the junction left unmatched. The CDR3 loop reads CASSLGAGGPWEETQYF. CDR3 in DNA: TGTGCCAGCAGCTTGGGAGCGGGAGGGCCGTGGGAAGAGACCCAGTACTTC.

The J gene is TRBJ2-3, the V gene TRBV28; D ambiguous. Germline CDR1 MDHEN, CDR2 SYDVKM. This CDR3 comprises 14 residues. With 7 bases removed from V and 0 bases from J, the gap between germline ends came to 11 bases. The CDR3 reads CASMGGTSTDTQYF. Here the CDR3 DNA reads TGTGCCAGCATGGGTGGAACTAGCACAGATACGCAGTATTTT.

J is TRBJ1-6 and V is TRBV6-6; no reliable D call. The V end lost 7 bases, the J end lost 3 bases, and 10 bases lay between the germline ends. The CDR3 sequence is 14 residues long. Germline assignment: CDR1 MNHNY and CDR2 SVGAGI (reference sequence). CDR3 region: CASNEWGYNSPLHF. CDR3 sequence (DNA): TGTGCCAGCAATGAATGGGGCTATAATTCACCCCTCCACTTT.

CDR3 DNA: TGTGCCAGCAGTGACCTTGCGGGAGGGAACAATGAGCAGTTCTTC. It translates to CASSDLAGGNNEQFF. The rearrangement links TRBV6-1 to TRBJ2-1, with 9 bases identical to TRBD2. CDR1 is MNHNS, CDR2 SASEGT, per germline. The CDR3 extends over 15 amino acids. With 3 bases clipped from V and 5 bases from J, the junction kept 5 bases outside the gene matches.

The chain couples TRBV7-2 to TRBJ2-4, with D hard to call. The CDR3 is 15 residues long. V was trimmed by 3 bases and J by 5 bases, leaving 14 bases between them. The germline V gene has CDR1 SGHTA and CDR2 FQGNSA. The CDR3, as DNA: TGTGCCAGCAGCTTGTACCGTAGCCAGGAAAACATTCAGTACTTC. Translation gives CASSLYRSQENIQYF.

V gene TRBV7-9 combines with J gene TRBJ2-3; 7 bases match TRBD2. The CDR3 runs to 15 residues. Losses at the gene ends were 1 base for V and 2 bases for J; bases not matched to a gene: 3. CDR1 is SEHNR, CDR2 FQNEAQ, per germline (reference sequence). CDR3 DNA sequence: TGTGCCAGCAGCTTAGGTACTAGCGACACAGATACGCAGTATTTT. Translating it yields CASSLGTSDTDTQYF.

This chain joins TRBV7-8 and TRBJ2-2, with D tentatively TRBD1 (6 bases). V lost 4 bases and J 6 bases, leaving 12 bases between the germline ends. Germline loops: CDR1 SGHVS, CDR2 FQNEAQ. The CDR3 runs to 14 residues. The CDR3 DNA is TGTGCCAGCAGCTCAATTCAGGGGCCCGGGGAGCTGTTTTTT. This encodes CASSSIQGPGELFF.

The rearrangement links TRBV6-6 to TRBJ2-7, with 10 bases identical to TRBD2. Germline V gene data show CDR1 as MNHNY and CDR2 as SVGAGI (reference sequence). The CDR3 extends over 14 amino acids. With V trimmed by 6 bases and J by 0 bases, 2 bases remained unmatched. CDR3 nucleotides: TGTGCCAGCAGAGGGACTAGCGCCTCCTACGAGCAGTACTTC. Its translation: CASRGTSASYEQYF.

Points on this clone: The same CDR3 is also encoded by other DNA sequences in this sample. J is TRBJ2-1 and V is TRBV19; 10 bases are a match to TRBD2. The V segment lost 1 base and the J segment 2 bases; nucleotides outside the gene matches: 2. Germline CDR1 reads LNHDA; CDR2 reads SQIVND (reference sequence). This CDR3 contains 16 residues. The CDR3 reads CASSIGTSGTYNEQFF. DNA for the CDR3: TGTGCCAGTAGTATAGGGACTAGCGGTACCTACAATGAGCAGTTCTTC.

The chain links TRBV7-9 to TRBJ2-7; no firm D call. V lost 0 bases and J lost 2, with 8 bases in between. CDR1 SEHNR and CDR2 FQNEAQ come from the germline V gene (reference sequence). This CDR3 is 14 amino acids long. CDR3 in DNA: TGTGCCAGCAGCTTAGCTGGGCAGCCCTACGAGCAGTACTTC. Translated, it gives CASSLAGQPYEQYF.

The CDR3 sequence: CASSQGEGNTGELFF. CDR3 bases: TGCGCCAGCAGCCAAGGAGAAGGGAACACCGGGGAGCTGTTTTTT. V gene TRBV4-1 combines with J gene TRBJ2-2; no clear D. The V gene's germline CDR1 is MGHRA and CDR2 YSYEKL. The CDR3 sequence is 15 residues long. Trimming removed 1 base from V and 1 base from J, with 7 bases in between.

This chain uses TRBV5-1 with TRBJ2-2, with D unclear. The CDR3 is 13 residues long. Germline assignment: CDR1 SGHRS and CDR2 YFSETQ. Trimming took 2 bases from V and 7 from J, leaving 9 bases between them. DNA of the CDR3: TGCGCCAGCAGCTTTTCGGGCGACGGGGAGCTGTTTTTT. Translating it yields CASSFSGDGELFF.

The gene calls are TRBV7-2 and TRBJ2-5, with 8 bases that match TRBD1. The CDR3 is made up of 15 amino acids. Germline lookup yields CDR1 SGHTA and CDR2 FQGNSA. The ends lost 1 base at V and 2 bases at J; junction bases unmatched: 3. The DNA of the CDR3 is TGTGCCAGCAGCTTAGACAGGGGGACACAAGAGACCCAGTACTTC. This translates into CASSLDRGTQETQYF.

V usage is TRBV6-6 and J usage is TRBJ2-5; D remains ambiguous. The J call may be faulty, since TRBJ2-7 better matches the DNA end. This CDR3 spans 13 amino acids. From germline, CDR1 is MNHNY and CDR2 SVGAGI (reference sequence). The chain's CDR3 is CASSTSLTYEQYF. CDR3 DNA: TGTGCCAGCAGTACATCCCTTACCTACGAGCAGTACTTC.

The chain carries TRBV19 and TRBJ1-5; TRBD1 matches at 7 bases. The CDR3 is 16 amino acids. Per germline, CDR1 LNHDA and CDR2 SQIVND (reference sequence). The V and J ends lost 4 bases and 2 bases, in that order; junction bases with no gene match: 8. The CDR3, as DNA: TGTGCCAGTAGTACCAACAGGGGAACTGGCAATCAGCCCCAGCATTTT. Translating it yields CASSTNRGTGNQPQHF.

The chain recombines TRBV19 with TRBJ2-1; D call uncertain. V was cut by 3 bases and J by 0 bases, with 9 bases left in between. This CDR3 has 15 amino acids. Per germline, CDR1 LNHDA and CDR2 SQIVND (reference sequence). CDR3 protein: CASSIPYSSYNEQFF. CDR3 nucleotide sequence: TGTGCCAGTAGTATTCCCTATAGCTCCTACAATGAGCAGTTCTTC. Complete variable domain (other parts from reference TRBV19 and TRBJ2-1): DGGITQSPKYLFRKEGQNVTLSCEQNLNHDAMYWYRQDPGQGLRLIYYSQIVNDFQKGDIAEGYSVSREKKESFPLTVTSAQKNPTAFYLCASSIPYSSYNEQFFGPGTRLTVL.